This T cell receptor (beta chain) appears in the sequencing data of a study of radiation and T cells in renal cell carcinoma. Study-wide results and caveats: Top tumor clonotypes rose in blood 2 weeks post-radiation, then contracted.

Assay used: immunoSEQ multiplex PCR; TCRdb lists only in-frame clones, some missing. The sample carries approximately 120,000 clones, around 80% recorded once. The time point was: blood 2 weeks post-SBRT. The treatment: 15 Gy SBRT to primary tumor, nephrectomy 4 weeks later. The germline CDR1 and CDR2 sequences are MNHEY and SVGAGI. Trimming removed 7 bases from V and 1 base from J, with 16 bases in between. The CDR3 sequence is 15 residues long. This clone has more than one count but fewer than ten. No antigen is known for it. The rearrangement uses TRBV6-5 and TRBJ1-1, with a weak D call TRBD1 (5 bases). The source was blood, collected from a patient whose treatment included radiotherapy and nephrectomy. The origin of this receptor is a man aged 50 or older with renal cell carcinoma. The CDR3 DNA reads as TGTGCCAGCATCCCCCGGGGGAGCGGGAACACTGAAGCTTTCTTT. Encoded protein: CASIPRGSGNTEAFF.